Only a few counts were recorded for the clone carrying this T cell receptor (beta chain). This table comes from immunoSEQ multiplex PCR, and its TCRdb copy is limited to in-frame clones, with some not included. The sample lists fewer than 700,000 clones; less than 90% were seen once. Germline CDR1 is LNHDA and CDR2 is SQIVND (reference sequence). With 6 bases clipped from V and 0 bases from J, the junction kept 0 bases outside the gene matches. The CDR3 runs 13 residues. This sample was taken from a study of blood T cell repertoires in COVID-19. This clonotype was obtained from a woman aged 50 to 60 with COVID-19, enrolled during active disease. The chain recombines TRBV19 with TRBJ1-2; 8 bases match TRBD1. Sequences were obtained from peripheral blood. The chain's CDR3 is CASRTGANYGYTF. The CDR3 DNA is TGTGCCAGTAGGACAGGGGCTAACTATGGCTACACCTTC.